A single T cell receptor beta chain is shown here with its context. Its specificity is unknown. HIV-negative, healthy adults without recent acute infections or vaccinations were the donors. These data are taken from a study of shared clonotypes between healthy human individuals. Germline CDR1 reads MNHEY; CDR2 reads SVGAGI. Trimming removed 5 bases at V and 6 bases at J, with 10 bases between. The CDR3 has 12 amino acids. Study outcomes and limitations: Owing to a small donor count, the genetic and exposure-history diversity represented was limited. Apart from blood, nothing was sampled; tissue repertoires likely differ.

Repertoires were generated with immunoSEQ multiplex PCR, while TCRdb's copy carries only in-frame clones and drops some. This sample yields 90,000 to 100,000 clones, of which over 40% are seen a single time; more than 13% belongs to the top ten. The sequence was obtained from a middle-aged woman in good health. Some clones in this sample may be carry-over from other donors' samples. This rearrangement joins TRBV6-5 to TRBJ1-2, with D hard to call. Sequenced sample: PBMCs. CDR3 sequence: CASSPGPHGYTF. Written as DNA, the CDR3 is TGTGCCAGCAGTCCGGGCCCGCATGGCTACACCTTC.